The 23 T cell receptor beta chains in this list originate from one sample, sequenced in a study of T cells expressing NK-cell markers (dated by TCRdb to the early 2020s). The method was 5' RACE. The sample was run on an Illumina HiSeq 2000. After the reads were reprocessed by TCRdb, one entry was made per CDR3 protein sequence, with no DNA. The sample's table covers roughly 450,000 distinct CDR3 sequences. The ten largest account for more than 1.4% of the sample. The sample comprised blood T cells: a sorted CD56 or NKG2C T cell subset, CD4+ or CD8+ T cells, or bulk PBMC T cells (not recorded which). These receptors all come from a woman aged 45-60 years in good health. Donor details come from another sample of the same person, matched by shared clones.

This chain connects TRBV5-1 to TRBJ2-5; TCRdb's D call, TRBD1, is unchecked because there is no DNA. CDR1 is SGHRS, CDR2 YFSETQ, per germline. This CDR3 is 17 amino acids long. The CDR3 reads CASSLQGSRIPQETQYF.

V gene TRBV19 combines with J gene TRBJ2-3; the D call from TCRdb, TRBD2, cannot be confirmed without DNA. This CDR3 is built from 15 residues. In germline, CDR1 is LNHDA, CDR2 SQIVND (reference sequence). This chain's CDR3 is CASSIGLAVRDTQYF.

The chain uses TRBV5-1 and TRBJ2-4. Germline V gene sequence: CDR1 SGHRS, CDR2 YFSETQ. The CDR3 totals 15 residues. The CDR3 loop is CASSPRWGAKNIQYF.

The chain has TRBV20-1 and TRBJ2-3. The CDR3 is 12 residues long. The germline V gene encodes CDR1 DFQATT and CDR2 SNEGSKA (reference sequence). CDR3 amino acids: CSANDAPDTQYF.

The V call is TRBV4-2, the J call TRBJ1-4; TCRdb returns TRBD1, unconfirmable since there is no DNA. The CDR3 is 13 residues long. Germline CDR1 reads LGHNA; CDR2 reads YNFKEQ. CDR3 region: CASSQGQNEKLFF.

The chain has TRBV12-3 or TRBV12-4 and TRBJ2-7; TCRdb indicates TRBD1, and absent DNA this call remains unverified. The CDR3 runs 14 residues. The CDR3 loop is CASSLDPLLSEQYF.

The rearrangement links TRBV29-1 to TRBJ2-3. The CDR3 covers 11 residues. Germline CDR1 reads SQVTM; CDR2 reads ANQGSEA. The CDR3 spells CSVSSADTQYF.

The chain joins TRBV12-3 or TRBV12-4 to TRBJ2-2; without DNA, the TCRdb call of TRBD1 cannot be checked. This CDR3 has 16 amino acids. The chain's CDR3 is CASIVSGTTNTGELFF.

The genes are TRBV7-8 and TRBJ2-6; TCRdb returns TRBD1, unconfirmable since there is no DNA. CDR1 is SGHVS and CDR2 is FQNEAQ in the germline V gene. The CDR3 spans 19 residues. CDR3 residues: CASSLDRGQQYSGANVLTF.

The CDR3 region is CASSRKQGALGGYTF. This chain links TRBV5-4 with TRBJ1-2; the TCRdb call, TRBD1, lacks DNA for checking. Germline-derived CDR1 and CDR2 are SGHNT and YYREEE (reference sequence). This CDR3 region has 15 residues.

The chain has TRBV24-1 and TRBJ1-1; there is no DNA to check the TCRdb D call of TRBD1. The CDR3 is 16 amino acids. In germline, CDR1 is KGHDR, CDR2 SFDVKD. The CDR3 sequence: CATSGETGPANTEAFF.

The CDR3 loop reads CASSSSAGVAYISEQFF. V is TRBV5-1 and J is TRBJ2-1; without DNA, the TCRdb call of TRBD1 cannot be checked. CDR1 and CDR2 from the germline V gene are SGHRS and YFSETQ. This CDR3 region has 17 residues.

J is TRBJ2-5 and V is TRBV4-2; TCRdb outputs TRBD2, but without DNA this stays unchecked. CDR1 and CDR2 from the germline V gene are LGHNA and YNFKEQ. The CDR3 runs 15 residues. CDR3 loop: CASSLNPLAGETQYF.

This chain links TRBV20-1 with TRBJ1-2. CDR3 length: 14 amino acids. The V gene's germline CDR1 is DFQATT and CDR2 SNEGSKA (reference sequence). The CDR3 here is CSARVEEGFYGYTF.

CDR3 residues: CSARSALGIGDKNIQYF. The rearrangement joins TRBV20-1 to TRBJ2-4; TCRdb's D call of TRBD2 is untestable without DNA. CDR1 is DFQATT, CDR2 SNEGSKA, per germline (reference sequence). CDR3 length: 17 residues.

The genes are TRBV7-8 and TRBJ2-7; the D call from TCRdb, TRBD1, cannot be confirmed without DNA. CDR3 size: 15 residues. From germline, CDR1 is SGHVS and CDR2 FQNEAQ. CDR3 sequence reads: CASSLTGTGVWEQYF. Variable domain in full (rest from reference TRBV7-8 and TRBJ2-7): GAGVSQSPRYKVAKRGQDVALRCDPISGHVSLFWYQQALGQGPEFLTYFQNEAQLDKSGLPSDRFFAERPEGSVSTLKIQRTQQEDSAVYLCASSLTGTGVWEQYFGPGTRLTVT.

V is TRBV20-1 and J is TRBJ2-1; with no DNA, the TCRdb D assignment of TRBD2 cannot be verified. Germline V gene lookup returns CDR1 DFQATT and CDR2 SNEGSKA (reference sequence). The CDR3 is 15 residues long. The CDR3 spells CSASIAGRSYNEQFF.

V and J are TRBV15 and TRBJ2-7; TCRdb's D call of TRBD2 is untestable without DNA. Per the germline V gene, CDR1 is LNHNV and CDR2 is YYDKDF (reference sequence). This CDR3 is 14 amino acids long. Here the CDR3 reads CATGSGRAVYEQYF. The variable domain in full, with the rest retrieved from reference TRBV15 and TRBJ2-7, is DAMVIQNPRYQVTQFGKPVTLSCSQTLNHNVMYWYQQKSSQAPKLLFHYYDKDFNNEADTPDNFQSRRPNTSFCFLDIRSPGLGDTAMYLCATGSGRAVYEQYFGPGTRLTVT.

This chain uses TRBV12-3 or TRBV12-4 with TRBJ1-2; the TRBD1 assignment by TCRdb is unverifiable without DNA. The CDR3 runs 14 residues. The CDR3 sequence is CASSRQGALIGYTF.

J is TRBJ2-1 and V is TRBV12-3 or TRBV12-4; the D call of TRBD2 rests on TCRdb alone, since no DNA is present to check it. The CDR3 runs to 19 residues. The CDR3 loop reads CASTPYVRGLRAGGNEQFF.

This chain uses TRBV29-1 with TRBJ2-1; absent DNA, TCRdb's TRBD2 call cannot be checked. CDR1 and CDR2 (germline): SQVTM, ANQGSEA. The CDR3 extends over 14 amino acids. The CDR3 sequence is CSALRRSSYNEQFF.

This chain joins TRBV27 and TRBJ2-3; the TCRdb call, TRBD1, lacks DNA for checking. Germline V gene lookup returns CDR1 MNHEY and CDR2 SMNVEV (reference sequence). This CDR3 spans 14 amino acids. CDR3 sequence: CASSYVTGGDTQYF.

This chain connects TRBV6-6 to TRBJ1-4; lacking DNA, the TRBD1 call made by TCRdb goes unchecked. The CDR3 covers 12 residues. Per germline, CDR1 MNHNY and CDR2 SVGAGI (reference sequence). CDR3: CASKGVVEKLFF.